This T cell receptor (beta chain) comes out of a study of blood T cell repertoires in COVID-19 (TCRdb year 2020). Broadly, across the study: Samples from collaborators originated in the United States, Italy and Spain and spanned both the acute and convalescent phases of COVID-19. The prospective study material was composed of cDNA or gDNA derived from T cells, B-cell-depleted T cells, or PBMCs. Deeply sampled blood TCRbeta repertoires from subjects exposed to, actively infected with, or recovered from COVID-19 were included in the dataset. The repertoires were made available in a free public database intended to serve as a resource for research on the immune response to SARS-CoV-2. Samples came from the ongoing ImmuneRACE study (first 160 participants) plus 1,254 subjects from 6 global collaborators. The sample metadata nearly always contained a de-identified subject ID, COVID-19 status, age in years and sex. Where HLA class I and class II types were available, the types were taken from metadata supplied by the sample provider, not from assay-based typing.

There are 16 amino acids in the CDR3, from cysteine to phenylalanine inclusive. Only CDR3 DNA remains: 48 bases, in frame from the first base. Compared with germline, V lacks 3 bases and J lacks 6 bases; bases without a gene match: 5. Taken from the germline V gene, the CDR1 and CDR2 loops are SGHDN and FVKESK. Collaborating institutions collected whole blood in K2EDTA tubes following their own protocols. For TCRbeta analysis, collaborators shipped samples in one of three forms: frozen whole blood, isolated PBMCs, or DNA extracted from either of those sample types. TCRbeta CDR3 regions were amplified from genomic DNA using the immunoSEQ Assay, a bias-controlled multiplex PCR. Concerning the study's data processing: Nucleated cell counts per sample were estimated from amplification of reference gene primers within the assay. Sequence reads were collapsed and filtered to measure the absolute abundance of every unique TCRbeta CDR3 rearrangement. For each sample, productive Simpson clonality was calculated as the square root of Simpson's diversity index across productive rearrangements. The immuneACCESS repertoire file appears here via TCRdb, limited to in-frame rearrangements. These files lack a portion of the clones; in checked studies, under half of the deficit traces to unresolved V genes, and the cause of the others is not known. V, J and clone size derive from that table, while D and trimming were established from the DNA sequence. The sample profile shows over 15,000 clones; approximately 83% of them were found once. The leading ten clones occupy about a third of the sample.

General findings and caveats noted by the study authors: How much clinical and demographic metadata was included differed by source and by participant, and the metadata was provided uncurated.

Remarks on this clone: This receptor's antigen is unknown. No per-base quality is available; no much larger clone lies one base away.

This clonotype was sampled from a man aged 70 or older in a cohort sampled during active COVID-19. Material for sequencing was peripheral blood. The rearranged segments are TRBV14 and TRBJ2-1; TRBD2 aligns with 13 central bases. The CDR3 region has the sequence CASSQAGTSGVNEQFF. The DNA sequence reads TGTGCCAGCAGCCAGGCCGGGACTAGCGGGGTCAATGAGCAGTTCTTC.